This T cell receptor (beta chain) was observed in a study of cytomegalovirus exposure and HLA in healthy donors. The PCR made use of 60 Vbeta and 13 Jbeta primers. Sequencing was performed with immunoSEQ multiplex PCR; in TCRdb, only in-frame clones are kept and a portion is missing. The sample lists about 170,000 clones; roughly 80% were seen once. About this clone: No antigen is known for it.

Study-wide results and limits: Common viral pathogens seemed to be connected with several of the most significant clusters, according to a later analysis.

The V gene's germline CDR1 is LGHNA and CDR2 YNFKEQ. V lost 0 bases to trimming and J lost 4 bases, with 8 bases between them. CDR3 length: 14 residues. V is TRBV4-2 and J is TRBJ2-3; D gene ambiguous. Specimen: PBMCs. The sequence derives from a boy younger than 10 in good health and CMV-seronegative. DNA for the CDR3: TGTGCCAGCAGCCAAGAGTCTAGACCAGATACGCAGTATTTT. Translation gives CASSQESRPDTQYF.